This TCR beta chain came from a study of blood T cell repertoires in COVID-19. Study in general: The United States, Italy and Spain provided the acute and convalescent COVID-19 samples.

J gave up 4 bases and V 6 bases, and 8 bases lay outside the gene matches. CDR1 is SGHVS and CDR2 is FNYEAQ in the germline V gene. The CDR3 runs to 14 residues. The data were produced by immunoSEQ multiplex PCR, yet TCRdb's version contains in-frame clones alone and is incomplete. The data hold 62,000 or so clones, with approximately 78% observed a single time. This rearrangement joins TRBV7-6 to TRBJ1-1, with 7 bases lining up with TRBD1. This TCR came from a woman between 40 and 55 years old with acute COVID-19. The sequencing sample was made of PBMCs or T cells enriched from blood (not recorded which). This CDR3 reads CASSSSGGFTEAFF. The CDR3 nucleotides are TGTGCCAGCAGTTCGTCAGGGGGTTTCACTGAAGCTTTCTTT.